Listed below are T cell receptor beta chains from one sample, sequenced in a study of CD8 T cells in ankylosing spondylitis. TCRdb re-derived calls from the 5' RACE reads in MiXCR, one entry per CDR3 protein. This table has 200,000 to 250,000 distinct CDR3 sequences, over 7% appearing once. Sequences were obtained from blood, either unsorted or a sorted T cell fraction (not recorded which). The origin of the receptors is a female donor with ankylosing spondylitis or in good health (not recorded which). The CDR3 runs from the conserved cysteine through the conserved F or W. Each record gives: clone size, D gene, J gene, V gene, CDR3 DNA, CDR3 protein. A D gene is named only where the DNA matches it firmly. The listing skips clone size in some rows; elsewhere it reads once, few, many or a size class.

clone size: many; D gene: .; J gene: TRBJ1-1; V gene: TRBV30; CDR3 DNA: TGTGCCTGGAGTGTACCGGGAAACACTGAAGCTTTCTTT; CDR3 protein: CAWSVPGNTEAFF
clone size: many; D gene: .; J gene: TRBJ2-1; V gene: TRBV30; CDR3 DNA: TGTGCCTGGAGTGCGGGAGAGCAGTTCTTC; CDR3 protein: CAWSAGEQFF
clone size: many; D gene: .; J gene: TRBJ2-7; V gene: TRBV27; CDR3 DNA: TGTGCCAGCAGTTGGGGGAGCTCCTACGAGCAGTACTTC; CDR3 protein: CASSWGSSYEQYF
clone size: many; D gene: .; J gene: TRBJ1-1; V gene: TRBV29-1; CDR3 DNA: TGCAGCGTTGAGGAGGCCACTGAAGCTTTCTTT; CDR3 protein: CSVEEATEAFF
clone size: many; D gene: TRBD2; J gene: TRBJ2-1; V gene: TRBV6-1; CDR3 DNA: TGTGCCAGCAGTGTTAGCGGGGCCAATGAGCAGTTCTTC; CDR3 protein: CASSVSGANEQFF
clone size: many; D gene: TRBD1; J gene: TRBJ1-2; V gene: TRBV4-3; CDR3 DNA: TGCGCCAGCAGCCAAAACAGGGGGCTTGGCTACACCTTC; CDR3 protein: CASSQNRGLGYTF
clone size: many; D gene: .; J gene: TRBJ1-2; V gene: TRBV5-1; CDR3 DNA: TGCGCCAGCAGCTTGGCCACGGGTCGAGGGGCAGCTGGCTACACCTTC; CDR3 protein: CASSLATGRGAAGYTF
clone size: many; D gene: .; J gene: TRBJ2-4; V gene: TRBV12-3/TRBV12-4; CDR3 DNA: TGTGCCAGCAGTTTTACTGGACCACCTGCGGCGTACTTC; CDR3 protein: CASSFTGPPAAYF
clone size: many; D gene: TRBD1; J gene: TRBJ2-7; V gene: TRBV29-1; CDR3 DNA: TGCAGCGTAGGGGGCCTAACAGAATGGGGTCTCGAGCAGTACTTC; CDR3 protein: CSVGGLTEWGLEQYF
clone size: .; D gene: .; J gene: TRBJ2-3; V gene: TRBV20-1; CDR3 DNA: TGCAGTGCTAGAGGCGCCGTGGGGGGCGGGTTCACAGATACGCAGTATTTT; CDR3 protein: CSARGAVGGGFTDTQYF
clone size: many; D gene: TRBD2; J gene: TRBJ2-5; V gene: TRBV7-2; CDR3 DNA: TGTGCCAGCAGCTTGTGGGCGGGAGGAGAAAAGACCCAGTACTTC; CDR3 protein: CASSLWAGGEKTQYF
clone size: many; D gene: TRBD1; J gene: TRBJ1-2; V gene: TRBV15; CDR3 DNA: TGTGCCACCAGCAGTGAGGAATACCGGGACAGACTTTACTATGGCTACACCTTC; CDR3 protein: CATSSEEYRDRLYYGYTF
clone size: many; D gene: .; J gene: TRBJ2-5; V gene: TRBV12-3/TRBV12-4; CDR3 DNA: TGTGCCAGCAGTAGAACGGGTGAGACCCAGTACTTC; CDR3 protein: CASSRTGETQYF
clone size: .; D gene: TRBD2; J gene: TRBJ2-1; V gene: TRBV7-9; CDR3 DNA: TGTGCCAGCAGTCGCTCTAGCGGGAGAGTTGGTGAGCAGTTCTTC; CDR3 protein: CASSRSSGRVGEQFF
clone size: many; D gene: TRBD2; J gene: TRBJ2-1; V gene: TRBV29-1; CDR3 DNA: TGCAGCGTCATGGGACTAGCCCTAAATGAGCAGTTCTTC; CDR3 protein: CSVMGLALNEQFF
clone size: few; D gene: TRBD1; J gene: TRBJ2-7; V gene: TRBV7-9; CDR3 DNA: TGTGCCAGCAGCCCCCCCAGGGGGCTAGGTTACGAGCAGTACTTC; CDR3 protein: CASSPPRGLGYEQYF
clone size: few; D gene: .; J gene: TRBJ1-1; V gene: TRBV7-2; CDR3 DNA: TGTGCCAGCAGCTGGCGAGGGAACACTGAAGCTTTCTTT; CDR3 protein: CASSWRGNTEAFF
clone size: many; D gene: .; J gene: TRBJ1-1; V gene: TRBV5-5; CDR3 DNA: TGTGCCAGCAGCTTGGGCGGGGCATTCGCCCCTGAAGCTTTCTTT; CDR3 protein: CASSLGGAFAPEAFF
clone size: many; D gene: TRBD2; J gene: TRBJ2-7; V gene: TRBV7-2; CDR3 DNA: TGTGCCAGCAGCTCCGGGACTAGCTGGTTCTACGAGCAGTACTTC; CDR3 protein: CASSSGTSWFYEQYF
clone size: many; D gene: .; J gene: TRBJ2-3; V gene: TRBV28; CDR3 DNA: TGTGCCAGCAACCTACGGGGAGATACGCAGTATTTT; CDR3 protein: CASNLRGDTQYF